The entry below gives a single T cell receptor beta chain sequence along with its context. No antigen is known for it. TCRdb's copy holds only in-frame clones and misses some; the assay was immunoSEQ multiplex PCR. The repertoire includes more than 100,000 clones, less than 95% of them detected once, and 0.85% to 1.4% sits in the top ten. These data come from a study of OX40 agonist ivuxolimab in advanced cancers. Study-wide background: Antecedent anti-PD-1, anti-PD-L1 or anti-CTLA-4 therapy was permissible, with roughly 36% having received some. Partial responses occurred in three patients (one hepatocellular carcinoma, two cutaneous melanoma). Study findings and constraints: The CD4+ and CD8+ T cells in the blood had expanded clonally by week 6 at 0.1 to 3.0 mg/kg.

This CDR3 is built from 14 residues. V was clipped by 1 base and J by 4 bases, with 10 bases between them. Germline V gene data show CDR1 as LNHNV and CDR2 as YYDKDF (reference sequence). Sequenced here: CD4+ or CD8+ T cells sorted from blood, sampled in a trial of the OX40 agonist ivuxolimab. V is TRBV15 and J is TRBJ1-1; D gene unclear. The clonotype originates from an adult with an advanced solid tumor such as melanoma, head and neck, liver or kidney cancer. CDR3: CATSRGGGVTEAFF. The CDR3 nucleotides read TGTGCCACCAGCAGAGGGGGTGGGGTCACTGAAGCTTTCTTT.